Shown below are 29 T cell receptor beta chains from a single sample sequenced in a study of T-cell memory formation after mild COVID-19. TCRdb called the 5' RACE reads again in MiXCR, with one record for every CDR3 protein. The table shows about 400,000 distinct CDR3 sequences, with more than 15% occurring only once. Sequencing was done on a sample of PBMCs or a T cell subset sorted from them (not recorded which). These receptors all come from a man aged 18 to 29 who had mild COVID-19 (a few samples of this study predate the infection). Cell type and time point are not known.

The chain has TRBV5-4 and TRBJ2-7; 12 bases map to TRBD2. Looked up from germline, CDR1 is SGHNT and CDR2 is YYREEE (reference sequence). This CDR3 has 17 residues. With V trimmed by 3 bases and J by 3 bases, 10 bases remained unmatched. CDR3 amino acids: CASSSGGLAGTFYEQYV. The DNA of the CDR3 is TGTGCCAGCAGCTCGGGCGGACTAGCGGGGACCTTCTACGAGCAGTACGTC.

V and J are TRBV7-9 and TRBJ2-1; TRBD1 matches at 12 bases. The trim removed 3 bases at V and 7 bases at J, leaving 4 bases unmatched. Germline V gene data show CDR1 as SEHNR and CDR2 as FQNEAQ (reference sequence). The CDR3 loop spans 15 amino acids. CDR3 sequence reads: CASSLGQGAENEQFF. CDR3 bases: TGTGCCAGCAGCTTGGGACAGGGGGCAGAGAATGAGCAGTTCTTC.

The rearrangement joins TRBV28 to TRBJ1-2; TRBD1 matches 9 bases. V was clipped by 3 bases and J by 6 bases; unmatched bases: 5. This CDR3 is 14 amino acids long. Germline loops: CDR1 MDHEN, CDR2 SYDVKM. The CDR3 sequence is CASSLGDRVHGYTF. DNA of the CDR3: TGTGCCAGCAGTTTGGGGGACAGGGTTCATGGCTACACCTTC.

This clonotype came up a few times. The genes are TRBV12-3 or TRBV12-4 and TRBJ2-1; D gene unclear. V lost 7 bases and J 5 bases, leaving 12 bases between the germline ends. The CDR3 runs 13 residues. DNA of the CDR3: TGTGCCAGCACCCCAGGCGGAAACAATGAGCAGTTCTTC. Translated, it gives CASTPGGNNEQFF.

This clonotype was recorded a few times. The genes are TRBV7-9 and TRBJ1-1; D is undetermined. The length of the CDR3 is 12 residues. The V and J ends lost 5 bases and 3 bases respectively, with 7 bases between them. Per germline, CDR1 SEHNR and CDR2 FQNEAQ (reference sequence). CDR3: CASSHRDTEAFF. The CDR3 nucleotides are TGTGCCAGCAGCCACCGGGACACTGAAGCTTTCTTT.

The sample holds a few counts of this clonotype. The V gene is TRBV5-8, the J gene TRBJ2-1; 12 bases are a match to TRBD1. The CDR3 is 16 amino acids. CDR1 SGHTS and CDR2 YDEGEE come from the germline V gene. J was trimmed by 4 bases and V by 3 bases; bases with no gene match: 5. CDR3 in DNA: TGTGCCAGCAGCTCTGGGGACAGGGGGCAATACAATGAGCAGTTCTTC. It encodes CASSSGDRGQYNEQFF.

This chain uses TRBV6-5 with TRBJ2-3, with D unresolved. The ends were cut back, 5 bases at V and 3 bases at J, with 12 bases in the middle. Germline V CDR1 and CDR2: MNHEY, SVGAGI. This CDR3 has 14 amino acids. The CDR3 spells CASSRGFSTDTQYF. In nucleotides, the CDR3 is TGTGCCAGCAGTCGTGGGTTCTCAACAGATACGCAGTATTTT.

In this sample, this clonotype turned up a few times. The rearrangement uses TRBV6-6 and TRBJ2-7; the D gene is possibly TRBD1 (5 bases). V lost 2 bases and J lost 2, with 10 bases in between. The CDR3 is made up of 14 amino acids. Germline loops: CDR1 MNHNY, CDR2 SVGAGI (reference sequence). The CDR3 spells CASSYRTPTYEQYV. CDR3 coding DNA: TGTGCCAGCAGTTACAGGACACCCACCTACGAGCAGTACGTC.

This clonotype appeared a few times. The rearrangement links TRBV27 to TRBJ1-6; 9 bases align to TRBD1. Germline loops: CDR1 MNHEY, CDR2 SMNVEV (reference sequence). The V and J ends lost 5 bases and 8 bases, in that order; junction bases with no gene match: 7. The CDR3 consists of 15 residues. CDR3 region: CASSPGTGTYSPLHF. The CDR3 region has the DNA TGTGCCAGCAGTCCCGGGACAGGGACTTATTCACCCCTCCACTTT.

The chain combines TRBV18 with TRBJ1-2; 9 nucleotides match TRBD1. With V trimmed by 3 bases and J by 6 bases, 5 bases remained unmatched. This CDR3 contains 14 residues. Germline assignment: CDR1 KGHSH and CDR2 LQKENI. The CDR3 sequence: CASSPGQGSDGYTF. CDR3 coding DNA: TGTGCCAGCTCACCGGGACAGGGATCGGATGGCTACACCTTC.

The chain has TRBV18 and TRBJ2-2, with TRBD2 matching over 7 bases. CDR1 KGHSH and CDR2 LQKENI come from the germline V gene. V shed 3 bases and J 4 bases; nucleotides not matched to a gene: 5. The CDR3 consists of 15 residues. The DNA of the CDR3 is TGTGCCAGCTCACCGGTCGGGGGGATCACCGGGGAGCTGTTTTTT. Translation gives CASSPVGGITGELFF.

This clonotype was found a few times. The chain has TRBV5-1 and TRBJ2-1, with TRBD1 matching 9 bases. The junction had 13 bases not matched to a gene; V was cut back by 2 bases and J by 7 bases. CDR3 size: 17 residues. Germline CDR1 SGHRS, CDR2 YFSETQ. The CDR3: CASSLAQGAQSINEQFF. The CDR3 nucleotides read TGCGCCAGCAGCTTAGCACAGGGGGCGCAAAGTATTAATGAGCAGTTCTTC.

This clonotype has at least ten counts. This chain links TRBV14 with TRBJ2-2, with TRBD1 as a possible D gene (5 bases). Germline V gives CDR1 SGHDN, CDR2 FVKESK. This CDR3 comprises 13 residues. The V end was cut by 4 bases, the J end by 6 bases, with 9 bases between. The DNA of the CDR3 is TGTGCCAGCAGCCTCCAGGGTTCCGGGGAGCTGTTTTTT. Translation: CASSLQGSGELFF.

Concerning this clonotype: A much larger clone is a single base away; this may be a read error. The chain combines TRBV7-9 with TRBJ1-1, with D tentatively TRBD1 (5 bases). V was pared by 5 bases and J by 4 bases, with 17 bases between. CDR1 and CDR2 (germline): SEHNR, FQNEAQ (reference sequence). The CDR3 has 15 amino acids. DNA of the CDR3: TGTGCCAGCAGCCAAGACAGCGATGCGGGCACTGAAGCTTTCTTT. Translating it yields CASSQDSDAGTEAFF.

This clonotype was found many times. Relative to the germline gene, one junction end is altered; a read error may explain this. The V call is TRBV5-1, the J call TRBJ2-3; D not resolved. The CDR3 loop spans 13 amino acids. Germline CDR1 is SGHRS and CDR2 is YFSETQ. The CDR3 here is CASSRASTDTQYF. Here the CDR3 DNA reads TGTGCCAGCAGCCGCGCTAGCACAGATACGCAGTATTTT.

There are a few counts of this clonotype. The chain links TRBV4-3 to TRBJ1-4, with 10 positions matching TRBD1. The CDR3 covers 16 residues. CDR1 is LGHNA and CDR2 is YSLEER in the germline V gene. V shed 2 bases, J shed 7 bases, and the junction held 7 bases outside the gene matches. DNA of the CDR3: TGCGCCAGCAGCCAACAATCCGGGACAGGGGCTGAAAAACTGTTTTTT. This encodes CASSQQSGTGAEKLFF.

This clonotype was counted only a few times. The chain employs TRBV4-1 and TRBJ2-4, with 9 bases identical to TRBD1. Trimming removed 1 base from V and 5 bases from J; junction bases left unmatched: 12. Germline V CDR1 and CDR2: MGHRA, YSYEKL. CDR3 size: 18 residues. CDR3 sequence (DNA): TGCGCCAGCAGCCAAGTGCCGGGGACAGGGAACATCCAAAACATTCAGTACTTC. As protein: CASSQVPGTGNIQNIQYF.

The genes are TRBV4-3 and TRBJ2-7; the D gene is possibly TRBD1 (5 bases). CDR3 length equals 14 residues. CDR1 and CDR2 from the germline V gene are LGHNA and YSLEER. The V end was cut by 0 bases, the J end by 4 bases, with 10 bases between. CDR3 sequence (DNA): TGCGCCAGCAGCCAAGATGTGCAGGGTTACGAGCAGTACGTC. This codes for CASSQDVQGYEQYV.

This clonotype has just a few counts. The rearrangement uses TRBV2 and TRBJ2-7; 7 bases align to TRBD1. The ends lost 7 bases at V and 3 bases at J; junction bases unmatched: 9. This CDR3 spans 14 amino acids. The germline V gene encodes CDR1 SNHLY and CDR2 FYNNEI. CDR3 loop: CASTETGTVYEQYV. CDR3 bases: TGTGCCAGCACAGAGACCGGGACAGTCTACGAGCAGTACGTC.

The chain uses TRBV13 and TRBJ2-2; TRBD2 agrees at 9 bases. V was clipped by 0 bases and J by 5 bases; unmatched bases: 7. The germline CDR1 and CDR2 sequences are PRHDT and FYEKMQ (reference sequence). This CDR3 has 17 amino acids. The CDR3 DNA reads TGTGCCAGCAGCTTAGGCCGGCGGGGGGGCCGAACCGGGGAGCTGTTTTTT. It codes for CASSLGRRGGRTGELFF.

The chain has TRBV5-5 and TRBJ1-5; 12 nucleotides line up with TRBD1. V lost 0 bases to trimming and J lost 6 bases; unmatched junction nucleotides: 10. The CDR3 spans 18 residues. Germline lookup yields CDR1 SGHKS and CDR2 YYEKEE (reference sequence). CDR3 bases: TGTGCCAGCAGCTTGGATGAGTTTGGGACAGGGGGCGGTCAGCCCCAGCATTTT. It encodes CASSLDEFGTGGGQPQHF.

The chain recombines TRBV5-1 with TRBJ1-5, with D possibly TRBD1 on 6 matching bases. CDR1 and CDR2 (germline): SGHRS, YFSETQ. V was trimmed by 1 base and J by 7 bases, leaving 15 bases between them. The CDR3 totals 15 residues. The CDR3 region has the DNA TGCGCCAGCAGCTTGTCCGGAGGGGGGGACCAGCCCCAGCATTTT. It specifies CASSLSGGGDQPQHF.

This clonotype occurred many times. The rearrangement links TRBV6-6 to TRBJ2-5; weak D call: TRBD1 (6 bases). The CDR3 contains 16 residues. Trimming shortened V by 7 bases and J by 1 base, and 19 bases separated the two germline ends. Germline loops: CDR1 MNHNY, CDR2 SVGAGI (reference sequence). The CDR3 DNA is TGTGCCAGCACTCTCACGCCTCAGGGGAGCCAAGAGACCCAGTACTTC. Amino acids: CASTLTPQGSQETQYF.

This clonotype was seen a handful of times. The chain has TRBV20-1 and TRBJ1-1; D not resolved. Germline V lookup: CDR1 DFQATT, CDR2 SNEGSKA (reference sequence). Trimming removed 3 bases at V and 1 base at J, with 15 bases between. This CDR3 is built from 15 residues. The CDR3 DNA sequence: TGCAGTGCTAGGGAGAGAGGAGCTCCGAACACTGAAGCTTTCTTT. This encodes CSARERGAPNTEAFF.

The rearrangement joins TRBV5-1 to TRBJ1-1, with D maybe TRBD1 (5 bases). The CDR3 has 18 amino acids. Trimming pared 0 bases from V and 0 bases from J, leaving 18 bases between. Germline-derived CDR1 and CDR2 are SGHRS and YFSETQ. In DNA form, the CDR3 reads TGCGCCAGCAGCTTGGCGGCAGTTAGACGGGGGATGAACACTGAAGCTTTCTTT. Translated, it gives CASSLAAVRRGMNTEAFF.

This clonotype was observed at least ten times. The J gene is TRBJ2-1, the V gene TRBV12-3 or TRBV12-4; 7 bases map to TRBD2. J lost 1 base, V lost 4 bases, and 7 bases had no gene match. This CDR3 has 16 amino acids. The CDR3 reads CASSSSGGGSYNEQFF. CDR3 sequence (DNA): TGTGCCAGCAGTTCGTCTGGCGGGGGTTCCTACAATGAGCAGTTCTTC.

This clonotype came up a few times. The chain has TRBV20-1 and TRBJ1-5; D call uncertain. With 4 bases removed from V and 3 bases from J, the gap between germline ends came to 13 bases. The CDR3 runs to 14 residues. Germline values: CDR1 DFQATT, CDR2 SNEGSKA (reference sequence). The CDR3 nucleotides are TGCAGTGCTACGAGCCCCAAGAACAATCAGCCCCAGCATTTT. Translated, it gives CSATSPKNNQPQHF.

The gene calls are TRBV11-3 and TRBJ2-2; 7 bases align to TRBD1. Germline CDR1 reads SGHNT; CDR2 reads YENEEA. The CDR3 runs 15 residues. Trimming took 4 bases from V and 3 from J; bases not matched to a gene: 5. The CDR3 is CASSSRGYYTGELFF. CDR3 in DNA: TGTGCCAGCAGCTCCAGGGGGTATTACACCGGGGAGCTGTTTTTT.

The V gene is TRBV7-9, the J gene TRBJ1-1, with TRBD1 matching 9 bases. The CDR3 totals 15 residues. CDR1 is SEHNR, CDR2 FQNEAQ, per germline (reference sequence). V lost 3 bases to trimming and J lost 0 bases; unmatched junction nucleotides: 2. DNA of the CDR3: TGTGCCAGCAGCTTCGACAGGGGGATGAACACTGAAGCTTTCTTT. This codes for CASSFDRGMNTEAFF.